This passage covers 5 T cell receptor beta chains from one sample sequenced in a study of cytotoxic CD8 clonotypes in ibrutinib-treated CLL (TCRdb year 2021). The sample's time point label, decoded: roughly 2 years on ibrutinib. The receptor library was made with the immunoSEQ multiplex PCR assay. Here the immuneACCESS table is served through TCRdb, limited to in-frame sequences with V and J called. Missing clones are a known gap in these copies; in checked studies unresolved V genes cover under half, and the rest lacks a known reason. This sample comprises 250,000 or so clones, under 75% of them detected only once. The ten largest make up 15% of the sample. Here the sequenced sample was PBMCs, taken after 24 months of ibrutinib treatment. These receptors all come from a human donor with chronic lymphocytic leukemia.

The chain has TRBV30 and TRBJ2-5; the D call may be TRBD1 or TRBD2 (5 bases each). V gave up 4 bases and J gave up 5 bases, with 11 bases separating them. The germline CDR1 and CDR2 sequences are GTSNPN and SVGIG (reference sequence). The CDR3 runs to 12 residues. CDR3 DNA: TGTGCCTGGAAGGGGTGGGAGGAGACCCAGTACTTC. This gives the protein CAWKGWEETQYF.

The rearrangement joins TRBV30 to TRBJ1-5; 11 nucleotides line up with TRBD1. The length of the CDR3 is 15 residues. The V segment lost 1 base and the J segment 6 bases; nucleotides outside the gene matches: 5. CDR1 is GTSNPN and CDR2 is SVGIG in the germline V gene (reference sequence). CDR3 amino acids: CAWSGGTGGAQPQHF. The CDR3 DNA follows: TGTGCCTGGAGTGGTGGGACAGGGGGGGCTCAGCCCCAGCATTTT.

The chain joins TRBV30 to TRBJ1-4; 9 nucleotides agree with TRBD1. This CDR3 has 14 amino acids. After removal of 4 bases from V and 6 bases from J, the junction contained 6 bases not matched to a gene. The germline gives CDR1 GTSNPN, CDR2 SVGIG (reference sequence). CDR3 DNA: TGTGCCTGGAATCCGGGACAGGGCCATGAAAAACTGTTTTTT. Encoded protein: CAWNPGQGHEKLFF.

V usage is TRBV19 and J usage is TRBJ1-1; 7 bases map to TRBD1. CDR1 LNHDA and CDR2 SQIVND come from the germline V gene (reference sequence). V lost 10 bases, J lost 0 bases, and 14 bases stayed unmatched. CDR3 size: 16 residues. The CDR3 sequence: CAIPRQGSVMNTEAFF. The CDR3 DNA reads TGTGCCATTCCCAGACAGGGTAGTGTGATGAACACTGAAGCTTTCTTT.

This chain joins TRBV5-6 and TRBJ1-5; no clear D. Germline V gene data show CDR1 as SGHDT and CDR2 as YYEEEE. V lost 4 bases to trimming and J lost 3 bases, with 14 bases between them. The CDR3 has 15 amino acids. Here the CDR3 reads CASSKDGLSNQPQHF. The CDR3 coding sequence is TGTGCCAGCAGCAAGGACGGATTATCCAATCAGCCCCAGCATTTT.